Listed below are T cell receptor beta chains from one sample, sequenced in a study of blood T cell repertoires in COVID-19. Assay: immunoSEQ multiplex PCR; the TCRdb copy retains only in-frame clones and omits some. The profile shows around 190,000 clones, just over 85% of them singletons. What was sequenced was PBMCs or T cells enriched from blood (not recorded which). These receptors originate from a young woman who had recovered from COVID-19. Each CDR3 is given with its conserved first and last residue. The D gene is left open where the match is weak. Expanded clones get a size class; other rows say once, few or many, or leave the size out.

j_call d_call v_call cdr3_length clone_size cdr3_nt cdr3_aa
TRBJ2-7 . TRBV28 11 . TGTGCCAGCAGTTCCTCTTACGAGCAGTACTTC CASSSSYEQYF
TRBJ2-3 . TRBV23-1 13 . TGCGCCACTCCGGGACTGAGCACAGATACGCAGTATTTT CATPGLSTDTQYF
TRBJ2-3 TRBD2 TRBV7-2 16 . TGTGCCAGCAGCTTAGCCCCTAGCGGGGGGGCCGATACGCAGTATTTT CASSLAPSGGADTQYF
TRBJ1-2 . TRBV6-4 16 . TGTGCCAGCAGTGTGACTCCCAACGCAGGGATCGATGGCTACACCTTC CASSVTPNAGIDGYTF
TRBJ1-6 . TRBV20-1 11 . TGCAGTGCAACTGAGACACCACCCCTCCACTTT CSATETPPLHF
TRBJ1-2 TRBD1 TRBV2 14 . TGTGCCAGCAGAGATACAGGGGGCGGCTATGGCTACACCTTC CASRDTGGGYGYTF
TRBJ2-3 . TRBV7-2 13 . TGTGCCAGCAGCTTAGCGGCGGGGAACTCGCAGTATTTT CASSLAAGNSQYF
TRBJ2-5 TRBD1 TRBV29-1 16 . TGCAGCGTTGAAAGGGACAGGGGGCCGGGTGGAGAGACCCAGTACTTC CSVERDRGPGGETQYF
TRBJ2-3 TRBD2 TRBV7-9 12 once TGTGCCAGCAGCCTTAGCGGGGGTCCGCAGTATTTT CASSLSGGPQYF
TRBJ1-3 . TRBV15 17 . TGTGCCACCAGCAGAGATTGGGGCGGATCCTCTGGAAACACCATATATTTT CATSRDWGGSSGNTIYF
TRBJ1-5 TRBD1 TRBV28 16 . TGTGCCAGCAGTTTACTACAGGGGGGGATCGATCAGCCCCAGCATTTT CASSLLQGGIDQPQHF
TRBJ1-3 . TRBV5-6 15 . TGTGCCAGCAGCCCCTCCAGGGTCTCTGGAAACACCATATATTTT CASSPSRVSGNTIYF
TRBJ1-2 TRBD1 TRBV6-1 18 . TGTGCCAGCAGTGCAACAGCGACCGGGACAGGGGGCGGTGAAGGCTACACCTTC CASSATATGTGGGEGYTF
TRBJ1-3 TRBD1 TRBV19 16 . TGTGCCAGTAGTATGGGGACACCGGGACAGGGGAACACCATATATTTT CASSMGTPGQGNTIYF
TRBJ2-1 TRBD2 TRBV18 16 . TGTGCCAGCTCACCCGGGGCCGGGGGGAACTACAATGAGCAGTTCTTC CASSPGAGGNYNEQFF
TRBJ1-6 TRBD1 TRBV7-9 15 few TGTGCCAGCAGCTCGGGACAGGGGGATAATTCACCCCTCCACTTT CASSSGQGDNSPLHF
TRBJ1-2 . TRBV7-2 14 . TGTGCCAGCAGCTTAGGGGCAGCTAACTATGGCTACACCTTC CASSLGAANYGYTF
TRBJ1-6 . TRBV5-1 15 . TGCGCCAGCAGCAGGGAGGGGCGAACTAATTCACCCCTCCACTTT CASSREGRTNSPLHF